A single sample is the source of the 27 T cell receptor beta chains below, sequenced in a study of post-analysis software for immune sequencing data. Each TCR beta cDNA library carried unique molecular identifiers. TCRdb re-derived calls from the PCR reads in MiXCR, one entry per CDR3 protein. Of about 500,000 distinct CDR3 sequences listed, under 55% were seen once; the top ten hold about 12%. Study-wide results and caveats: Controls had lower frequencies than patients of about 5 TRBV segments, which included TRBV5-6, TRBV5-1 and TRBV20-1.

Their antigen targets remain unknown. Sequenced material: blood. The receptors stem from a girl aged 10 to 17 with multiple sclerosis.

There are a few counts of this clonotype. The chain joins TRBV5-1 to TRBJ2-4; TRBD1 might be the D (6 bases). CDR1 and CDR2 from the germline V gene are SGHRS and YFSETQ. V was clipped by 6 bases and J by 6 bases, with 13 bases between them. The CDR3 has 13 residues. The CDR3 region has the DNA TGCGCCAGCACCTTAGGACAGACAAACATTCAGTACTTC. The encoded protein is CASTLGQTNIQYF.

This clonotype was found many times. The genes are TRBV29-1 and TRBJ2-7; TRBD1 might be the D (5 bases). The CDR3 covers 11 residues. The germline gives CDR1 SQVTM, CDR2 ANQGSEA. The V end lost 7 bases, the J end lost 0 bases, and 7 bases lay between the germline ends. CDR3 DNA: TGCAGCGCACAGGCCTCCTACGAGCAGTACTTC. Translation: CSAQASYEQYF.

This clonotype was counted only a few times. The CDR3 nucleotides are TGTGCCAGCAGACTTGGCGAGGGGAACTATGGCTACACCTTC. Its translation: CASRLGEGNYGYTF. The J gene is TRBJ1-2, the V gene TRBV7-9; D is perhaps TRBD1 (5 bases). Deletions cut 6 bases from V and 2 bases from J, with 13 bases between. Germline values: CDR1 SEHNR, CDR2 FQNEAQ (reference sequence). CDR3 size: 14 residues. The complete variable domain, with remaining parts taken from reference TRBV7-9 and TRBJ1-2, reads DTGVSQNPRHKITKRGQNVTFRCDPISEHNRLYWYRQTLGQGPEFLTYFQNEAQLEKSRLLSDRFSAERPKGSFSTLEIQRTEQGDSAMYLCASRLGEGNYGYTFGSGTRLTVV.

Note on this clonotype: This may be a read error, as it is one base from a much larger clone. This sequence joins TRBV7-3 and TRBJ1-2; 7 bases map to TRBD1. Per the germline V gene, CDR1 is SGHTA and CDR2 is FQGTGA. CDR3 size: 16 residues. CDR3 sequence (DNA): TGTGCCAGCAGCTTAACCCCCCGGACAGGTTCGGGAGGCTGCACCTTC. Its protein product is CASSLTPRTGSGGCTF.

This clonotype appeared many times. This CDR3 is CAISEYDQETQYF. CDR3 DNA sequence: TGTGCCATCAGTGAGTACGACCAAGAGACCCAGTACTTC. The chain carries TRBV10-3 and TRBJ2-5; no reliable D call. CDR1 ENHRY and CDR2 SYGVKD come from the germline V gene. The V end was cut by 1 base, the J end by 0 bases, with 3 bases between. This CDR3 is 13 amino acids long.

CDR3 sequence reads: CSQPRGRMNTEAFF. The DNA of the CDR3 is TGCAGCCAGCCGCGGGGGCGGATGAACACTGAAGCTTTCTTT. This chain links TRBV20-1 with TRBJ1-1; possible D gene TRBD1, 6 bases. The CDR3 length is 14 residues. CDR1 is DFQATT and CDR2 is SNEGSKA in the germline V gene (reference sequence).

This clonotype was detected many times. V gene TRBV7-8 combines with J gene TRBJ1-2; D unresolved. V lost 3 bases and J lost 0, with 5 bases in between. CDR1 and CDR2 (germline): SGHVS, FQNEAQ. The CDR3 extends over 13 amino acids. The CDR3: CASSLTPNYGYTF. CDR3 coding DNA: TGTGCCAGCAGCTTGACACCTAACTATGGCTACACCTTC.

The V gene is TRBV3-1, the J gene TRBJ2-1; D is perhaps TRBD2 (6 bases). The length of the CDR3 is 16 residues. V lost 3 bases and J lost 4, with 16 bases in between. The germline V gene has CDR1 LGHDT and CDR2 YNNKEL (reference sequence). The CDR3 region has the DNA TGTGCCAGCAGCCAGGGGAAGCGGGTAGATTACAATGAGCAGTTCTTC. It yields the protein CASSQGKRVDYNEQFF.

In the case of this clonotype: One end of the junction does not line up with germline, which may come from a read error. This sequence joins TRBV7-9 and TRBJ2-1; D assignment may be TRBD1 or TRBD2 (5 bases each). From germline, CDR1 is SEHNR and CDR2 FQNEAQ (reference sequence). The CDR3 is 15 residues long. In nucleotides, the CDR3 is TGTACCAGCAGGCCCGGGACCAGCTCCTACAATGAGCAGTTCTTC. Its translation: CTSRPGTSSYNEQFF.

The chain couples TRBV20-1 to TRBJ2-5; D call uncertain. Germline V CDR1 and CDR2: DFQATT, SNEGSKA (reference sequence). V was pared by 0 bases and J by 4 bases, with 12 bases between. The CDR3 spans 14 residues. Here the CDR3 reads CSARDHPSRETQYF. CDR3 coding DNA: TGCAGTGCTAGAGATCATCCGAGTAGAGAGACCCAGTACTTC.

The chain uses TRBV29-1 and TRBJ2-1, with 7 bases aligning to TRBD2. There are 11 residues in the CDR3. V lost 8 bases, J lost 13 bases, and 11 bases stayed unmatched. The germline gives CDR1 SQVTM, CDR2 ANQGSEA. CDR3 amino acids: CSIPGLSGQFF. DNA of the CDR3: TGCAGCATACCGGGACTATCCGGACAGTTCTTC.

V usage is TRBV28 and J usage is TRBJ2-7; 10 bases map to TRBD2. The CDR3 runs to 15 residues. Looked up from germline, CDR1 is MDHEN and CDR2 is SYDVKM. The junction had 7 bases not matched to a gene; V was cut back by 6 bases and J by 2 bases. In DNA form, the CDR3 reads TGTGCCAGCAGGTCTTCAACTAGCGGGGCCTACGAGCAGTACTTC. Encoded protein: CASRSSTSGAYEQYF.

This clonotype was counted only a few times. Being one base from a much bigger clone, this may be a read error. J is TRBJ2-7 and V is TRBV20-1; TRBD2 matches 12 bases. The CDR3 is 16 residues long. CDR1 and CDR2 (germline): DFQATT, SNEGSKA (reference sequence). With V trimmed by 3 bases and J by 7 bases, 13 bases remained unmatched. The CDR3 is CSASPLAGGPYNEQYF. CDR3 sequence (DNA): TGCAGTGCTAGCCCCCTAGCGGGAGGGCCCTACAATGAGCAGTACTTC.

The V and J genes are TRBV14 and TRBJ2-5; weak D call: TRBD2 (6 bases). CDR1 is SGHDN and CDR2 is FVKESK in the germline V gene. The germline V and J ends were trimmed by 1 base and 5 bases, with 17 bases remaining between them. The length of the CDR3 is 16 residues. For the CDR3, the DNA is TGTGCCAGCAGCCAAGGTTTCGAGGGAGGCAGGGAGACCCAGTACTTC. Translation: CASSQGFEGGRETQYF.

The CDR3 reads CASSPEREGTDTQYF. The DNA for the CDR3 is TGTGCCAGCTCACCAGAGCGGGAGGGCACAGATACGCAGTATTTT. J is TRBJ2-3 and V is TRBV18; 9 bases are a match to TRBD2. Germline values: CDR1 KGHSH, CDR2 LQKENI. The trim removed 2 bases at V and 1 base at J, leaving 1 base unmatched. The CDR3 runs 15 residues.

This clonotype was seen more than once but under ten times. This chain uses TRBV12-3 or TRBV12-4 with TRBJ1-5; D is perhaps TRBD1 (5 bases). V dropped 2 bases and J dropped 4 bases, with 6 bases sitting between them. The CDR3 runs 13 residues. CDR3 protein: CASSLKGNQPQHF. For the CDR3, the DNA is TGTGCCAGCAGTTTAAAGGGGAATCAGCCCCAGCATTTT.

This clonotype was seen only a few times. This chain links TRBV4-2 with TRBJ2-1, with D unclear. This CDR3 has 16 residues. V lost 3 bases and J lost 9, with 21 bases in between. Per germline, CDR1 LGHNA and CDR2 YNFKEQ. In DNA form, the CDR3 reads TGTGCCAGCAGCCAGAACACGTCCCCAACCTTTGGTGAGCAGTTCTTC. Protein product: CASSQNTSPTFGEQFF.

This clonotype was seen ten or more times. The gene calls are TRBV5-5 and TRBJ2-5; 7 bases match TRBD1. The germline V gene has CDR1 SGHKS and CDR2 YYEKEE (reference sequence). The length of the CDR3 is 14 residues. The ends lost 3 bases at V and 5 bases at J; junction bases unmatched: 7. In nucleotides, the CDR3 is TGTGCCAGCAGCTCGACAGGGACCCCCGAGACCCAGTACTTC. As protein: CASSSTGTPETQYF.

With regard to this clonotype: Possible read error: a much larger clone is one base away. The V call is TRBV20-1, the J call TRBJ1-2; no clear D gene. Germline lookup yields CDR1 DFQATT and CDR2 SNEGSKA (reference sequence). This CDR3 is 12 amino acids long. CDR3 in DNA: TGCAGGGCCTTACCGGGCCCCTATGGCTACACCTTC. Amino acids: CRALPGPYGYTF.

The V call is TRBV20-1, the J call TRBJ2-3; the D is unclear. This CDR3 is built from 14 residues. V lost 3 bases, J lost 0 bases, and 10 bases lay in between. Germline assignment: CDR1 DFQATT and CDR2 SNEGSKA (reference sequence). In nucleotides, the CDR3 is TGCAGTGCTAGTAAGGACCTCAGCACAGATACGCAGTATTTT. This sequence encodes CSASKDLSTDTQYF.

The J gene is TRBJ2-2, the V gene TRBV7-2, with D perhaps matching TRBD1 or TRBD2 (5 bases each). Looked up from germline, CDR1 is SGHTA and CDR2 is FQGNSA. The CDR3 has 18 amino acids. Trimming took 1 base from V and 4 from J, leaving 19 bases between them. The CDR3 spells CASSLGPYSSGRTGELFF. The CDR3 nucleotides are TGTGCCAGCAGCTTAGGTCCGTATAGTTCGGGGCGCACCGGGGAGCTGTTTTTT.

This clonotype was seen a few times. V usage is TRBV29-1 and J usage is TRBJ2-3; 13 bases fit TRBD2. The germline CDR1 and CDR2 sequences are SQVTM and ANQGSEA. V shed 4 bases, J shed 6 bases, and the junction held 7 bases outside the gene matches. The CDR3 spans 15 residues. The CDR3 DNA is TGCAGCGTTGCAAGGACTAGCGGGAGAGTGGATACGCAGTATTTT. It yields the protein CSVARTSGRVDTQYF.

A note on this clonotype: A much larger clone sits a single nucleotide away, making a read error possible. J is TRBJ2-7 and V is TRBV27; D not certain. Germline CDR1 MNHEY, CDR2 SMNVEV (reference sequence). The CDR3 is made up of 12 amino acids. V was cut by 7 bases and J by 5 bases, with 12 bases left in between. The CDR3 is CASTIRANEQYF. The CDR3 nucleotides are TGTGCCAGCACCATCCGGGCGAACGAGCAGTACTTC.

This clonotype was detected only a few times. The CDR3 loop is CATSDGTGISYEQYF. DNA of the CDR3: TGTGCCACCAGTGATGGGACAGGAATCTCCTACGAGCAGTACTTC. The gene calls are TRBV24-1 and TRBJ2-7; TRBD1 matches 8 bases. The J segment lost 0 bases and the V segment lost 3 bases, leaving 3 bases of the junction unmatched. The CDR3 has 15 residues. Germline V gene sequence: CDR1 KGHDR, CDR2 SFDVKD.

V gene TRBV20-1 combines with J gene TRBJ2-5; D is ambiguous. The CDR3 length is 12 residues. From germline, CDR1 is DFQATT and CDR2 SNEGSKA (reference sequence). With 2 bases removed from V and 7 bases from J, the gap between germline ends came to 11 bases. The CDR3 DNA reads TGCAGTGCTAGACCCCAGAGTGGGACCCAGTACTTC. Translated, it gives CSARPQSGTQYF.

This clonotype was counted a few times. The chain is built from TRBV21-1 and TRBJ2-1; TRBD2, as called in the table, went unchecked against the DNA. TRBV21-1 is a pseudogene. The CDR3 has 19 amino acids. This CDR3 reads CASSRGTSGIPSSYNEQFF. Here the CDR3 DNA reads TGTGCCAGCAGCCGGGGAACTAGCGGGATCCCGAGCTCCTACAATGAGCAGTTCTTC.

In its sample, this clonotype was seen a few times. V gene TRBV5-1 combines with J gene TRBJ1-5; possible D gene TRBD1, 6 bases. The CDR3 covers 14 residues. Germline loops: CDR1 SGHRS, CDR2 YFSETQ. Between the trimmed V and J ends, which lost 0 bases and 6 bases, there was a span of 10 bases. The CDR3 sequence is CASSLEQGGQPQHF. DNA of the CDR3: TGCGCCAGCAGCTTGGAACAGGGCGGTCAGCCCCAGCATTTT.